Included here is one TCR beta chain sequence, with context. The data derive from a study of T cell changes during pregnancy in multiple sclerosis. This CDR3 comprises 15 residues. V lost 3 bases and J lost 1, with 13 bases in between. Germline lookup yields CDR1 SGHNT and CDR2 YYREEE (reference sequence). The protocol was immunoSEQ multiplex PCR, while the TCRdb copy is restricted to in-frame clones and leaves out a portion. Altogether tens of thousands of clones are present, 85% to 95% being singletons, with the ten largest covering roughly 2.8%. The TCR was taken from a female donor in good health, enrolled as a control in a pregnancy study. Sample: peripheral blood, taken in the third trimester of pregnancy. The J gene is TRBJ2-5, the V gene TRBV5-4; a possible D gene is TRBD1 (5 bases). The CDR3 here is CASSSDSNLQETQYF. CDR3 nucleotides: TGTGCCAGCAGCTCAGACAGCAACCTCCAAGAGACCCAGTACTTC.